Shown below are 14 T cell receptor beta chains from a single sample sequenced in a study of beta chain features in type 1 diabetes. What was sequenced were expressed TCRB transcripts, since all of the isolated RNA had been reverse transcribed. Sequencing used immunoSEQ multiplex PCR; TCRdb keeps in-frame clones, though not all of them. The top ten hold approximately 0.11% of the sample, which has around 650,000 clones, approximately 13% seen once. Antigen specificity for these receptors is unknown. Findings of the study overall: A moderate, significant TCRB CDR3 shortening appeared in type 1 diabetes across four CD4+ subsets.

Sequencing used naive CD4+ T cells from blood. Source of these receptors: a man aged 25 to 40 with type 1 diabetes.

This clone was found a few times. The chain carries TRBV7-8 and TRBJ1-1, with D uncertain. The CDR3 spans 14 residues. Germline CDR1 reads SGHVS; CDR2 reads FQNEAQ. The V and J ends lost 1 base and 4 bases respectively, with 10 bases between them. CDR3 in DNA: TGTGCCAGCAGCTTAGGAATGGCAGGCACTGAAGCTTTCTTT. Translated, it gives CASSLGMAGTEAFF.

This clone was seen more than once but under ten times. CDR3 residues: CASSYSGTIYNSPLHF. For the CDR3, the DNA is TGTGCCAGCAGCTATTCGGGCACAATCTATAATTCACCCCTCCACTTT. The chain links TRBV7-9 to TRBJ1-6; D unresolved. Trimming stripped 4 bases from V and 3 bases from J, with 13 bases between. In germline, CDR1 is SEHNR, CDR2 FQNEAQ (reference sequence). CDR3 length equals 16 residues.

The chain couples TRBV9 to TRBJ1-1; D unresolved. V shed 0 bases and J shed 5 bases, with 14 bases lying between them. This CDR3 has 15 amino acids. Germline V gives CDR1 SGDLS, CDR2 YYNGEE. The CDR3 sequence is CASSVVKTDGTEAFF. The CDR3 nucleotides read TGTGCCAGCAGCGTAGTCAAGACGGACGGGACTGAAGCTTTCTTT.

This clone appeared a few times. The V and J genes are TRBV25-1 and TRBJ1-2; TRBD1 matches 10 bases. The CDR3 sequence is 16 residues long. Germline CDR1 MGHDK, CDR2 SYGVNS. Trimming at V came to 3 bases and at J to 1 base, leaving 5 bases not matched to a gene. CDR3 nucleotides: TGTGCCAGCAGTGACCCCCGGACAGGGGGTAACTATGGCTACACCTTC. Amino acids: CASSDPRTGGNYGYTF.

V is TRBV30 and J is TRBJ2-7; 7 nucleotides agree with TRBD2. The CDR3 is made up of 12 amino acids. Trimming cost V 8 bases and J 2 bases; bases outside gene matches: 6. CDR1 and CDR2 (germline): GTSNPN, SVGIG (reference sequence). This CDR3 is CAGGGPPYEQYF. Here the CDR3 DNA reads TGTGCCGGGGGGGGACCGCCCTACGAGCAGTACTTC.

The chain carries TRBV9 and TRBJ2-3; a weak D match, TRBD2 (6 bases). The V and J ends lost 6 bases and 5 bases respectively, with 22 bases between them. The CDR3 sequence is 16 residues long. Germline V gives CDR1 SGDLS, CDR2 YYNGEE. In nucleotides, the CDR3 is TGTGCCAGCACGGGCGGGGTCGACGCCTCGAGAGATACGCAGTATTTT. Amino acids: CASTGGVDASRDTQYF.

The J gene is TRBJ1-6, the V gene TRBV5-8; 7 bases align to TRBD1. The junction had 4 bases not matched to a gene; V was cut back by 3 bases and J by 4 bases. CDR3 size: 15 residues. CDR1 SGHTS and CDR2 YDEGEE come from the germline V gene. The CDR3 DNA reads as TGTGCCAGCAGCTCCCCGGGACAGTATAATTCACCCCTCCACTTT. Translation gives CASSSPGQYNSPLHF.

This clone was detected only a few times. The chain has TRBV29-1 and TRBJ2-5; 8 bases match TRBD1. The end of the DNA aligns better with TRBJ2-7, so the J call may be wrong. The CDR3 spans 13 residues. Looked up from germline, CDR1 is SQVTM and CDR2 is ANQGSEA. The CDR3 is CSGQGARFYEQYF. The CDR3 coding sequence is TGCAGCGGGCAGGGGGCGCGGTTCTACGAGCAGTACTTC.

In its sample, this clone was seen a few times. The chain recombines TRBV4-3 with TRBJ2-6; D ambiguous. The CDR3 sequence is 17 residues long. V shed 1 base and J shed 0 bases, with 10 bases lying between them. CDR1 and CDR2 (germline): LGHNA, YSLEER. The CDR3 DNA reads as TGCGCCAGCAGCCAAGTCGCCCGAAGCTCTGGGGCCAACGTCCTGACTTTC. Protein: CASSQVARSSGANVLTF.

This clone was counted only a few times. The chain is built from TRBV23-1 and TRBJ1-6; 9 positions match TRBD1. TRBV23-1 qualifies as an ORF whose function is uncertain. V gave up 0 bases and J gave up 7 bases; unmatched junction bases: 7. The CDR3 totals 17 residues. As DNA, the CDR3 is TGCGCCAGCAGTCAATCGCGGGACAGGGCCCACAATTCACCCCTCCACTTT. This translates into CASSQSRDRAHNSPLHF.

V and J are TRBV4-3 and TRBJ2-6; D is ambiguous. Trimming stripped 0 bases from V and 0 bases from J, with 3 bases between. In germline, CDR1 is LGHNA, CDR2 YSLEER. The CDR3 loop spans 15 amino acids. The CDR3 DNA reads TGCGCCAGCAGCCAAGATAACTCTGGGGCCAACGTCCTGACTTTC. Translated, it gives CASSQDNSGANVLTF.

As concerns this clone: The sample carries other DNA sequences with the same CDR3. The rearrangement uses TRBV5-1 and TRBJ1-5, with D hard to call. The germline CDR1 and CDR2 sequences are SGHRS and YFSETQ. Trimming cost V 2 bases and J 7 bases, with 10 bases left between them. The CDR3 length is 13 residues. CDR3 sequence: CASSFGEDQPQHF. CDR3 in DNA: TGCGCCAGCAGCTTCGGTGAGGACCAGCCCCAGCATTTT.

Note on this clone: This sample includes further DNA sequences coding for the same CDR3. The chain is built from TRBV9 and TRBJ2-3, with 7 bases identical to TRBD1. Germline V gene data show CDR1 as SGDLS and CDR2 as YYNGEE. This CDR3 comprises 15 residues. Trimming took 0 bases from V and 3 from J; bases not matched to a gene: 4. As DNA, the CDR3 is TGTGCCAGCAGCGTAGAACCAGGGGGAACAGATACGCAGTATTTT. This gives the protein CASSVEPGGTDTQYF.

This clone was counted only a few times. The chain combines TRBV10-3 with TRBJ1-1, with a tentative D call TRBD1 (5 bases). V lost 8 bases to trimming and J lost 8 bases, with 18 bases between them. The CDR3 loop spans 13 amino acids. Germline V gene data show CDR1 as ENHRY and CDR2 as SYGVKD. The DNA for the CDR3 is TGTGCCATCTTTTCGGGCGAAGGGACCGAAGCTTTCTTT. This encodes CAIFSGEGTEAFF.